Below are 7 T cell receptor beta chains sequenced from a single sample in a study of cytomegalovirus exposure and HLA in healthy donors (dated by TCRdb to the late 2010s). The receptor library was made with the immunoSEQ multiplex PCR assay. For the multiplex PCR, a mixture combining 60 forward primers for TCR Vbeta segments and 13 reverse primers for TCR Jbeta segments was used. The clones in this table, taken by TCRdb from immuneACCESS, are in-frame only. Not every clone is retained; where verified, under half of the shortfall comes from an unresolved V gene, and the cause of the rest is unknown. The sample includes 110,000 to 150,000 clones, with about 77% observed a single time. The ten largest clones capture approximately 4% of the sample. Material for sequencing was PBMCs. The source of these receptors is a male donor in good health and CMV-seronegative.

The chain recombines TRBV7-9 with TRBJ2-2, with D tentatively TRBD2 (6 bases). Trimming removed 10 bases from V and 8 bases from J, with 20 bases in between. The CDR3 contains 14 residues. Germline loops: CDR1 SEHNR, CDR2 FQNEAQ (reference sequence). The CDR3 spells CAIRNPGGLGELFF. The CDR3, as DNA: TGTGCCATCAGAAACCCAGGAGGGCTGGGGGAGCTGTTTTTT. The whole variable domain, remainder taken from reference TRBV7-9 and TRBJ2-2, is DTGVSQNPRHKITKRGQNVTFRCDPISEHNRLYWYRQTLGQGPEFLTYFQNEAQLEKSRLLSDRFSAERPKGSFSTLEIQRTEQGDSAMYLCAIRNPGGLGELFFGEGSRLTVL.

The V gene is TRBV19, the J gene TRBJ2-2; D might be TRBD2 (6 bases). The germline V gene has CDR1 LNHDA and CDR2 SQIVND (reference sequence). This CDR3 has 16 amino acids. The germline V and J ends were trimmed by 5 bases and 6 bases, with 19 bases remaining between them. DNA of the CDR3: TGTGCCAGTAGTCAGACCGGGACTCCCGCAGCCGGGGAGCTGTTTTTT. Amino acids: CASSQTGTPAAGELFF.

The chain joins TRBV1 to TRBJ2-3; no check of the table's D call, TRBD2, against the DNA was made. TRBV1 is described as a pseudogene. CDR3 size: 17 residues. CDR3 sequence: CTSSQDRLAGERVRKYF. CDR3 sequence (DNA): TGCACCAGCAGCCAAGATCGTCTAGCGGGAGAGCGGGTCCGTAAGTATTTT.

The genes are TRBV19 and TRBJ1-5; D is undetermined. Between the trimmed V and J ends, which lost 6 bases and 7 bases, there was a span of 10 bases. From germline, CDR1 is LNHDA and CDR2 SQIVND (reference sequence). The CDR3 loop spans 12 amino acids. This CDR3 is CASSGGIQPQHF. In DNA, the CDR3 is TGTGCCAGTAGCGGAGGGATACAGCCCCAGCATTTT.

The rearrangement links TRBV5-5 to TRBJ1-3, with a weak D call TRBD1 (5 bases). Germline lookup yields CDR1 SGHKS and CDR2 YYEKEE (reference sequence). This CDR3 region has 14 residues. V was cut by 2 bases and J by 0 bases, with 6 bases left in between. CDR3 bases: TGTGCCAGCAGCTTCCAGGGCTCTGGAAACACCATATATTTT. Protein sequence: CASSFQGSGNTIYF.

This clone was seen a handful of times. The chain is built from TRBV29-1 and TRBJ1-2; D ambiguous. The V end lost 3 bases, the J end lost 4 bases, and 3 bases lay between the germline ends. The CDR3 has 10 amino acids. Germline V gene sequence: CDR1 SQVTM, CDR2 ANQGSEA. CDR3 in DNA: TGCAGCGTTGACTCCTATGGCTACACCTTC. It translates to CSVDSYGYTF.

The V gene is TRBV7-6, the J gene TRBJ1-6, with 7 bases fitting TRBD1. CDR3 length equals 14 residues. V lost 5 bases and J lost 10; bases outside the gene matches: 8. Germline CDR1 is SGHVS and CDR2 is FNYEAQ. CDR3 DNA sequence: TGTGCCAGCAGCCGGGACAGAAACGGGTCACCCCTCCACTTT. Amino acids: CASSRDRNGSPLHF.